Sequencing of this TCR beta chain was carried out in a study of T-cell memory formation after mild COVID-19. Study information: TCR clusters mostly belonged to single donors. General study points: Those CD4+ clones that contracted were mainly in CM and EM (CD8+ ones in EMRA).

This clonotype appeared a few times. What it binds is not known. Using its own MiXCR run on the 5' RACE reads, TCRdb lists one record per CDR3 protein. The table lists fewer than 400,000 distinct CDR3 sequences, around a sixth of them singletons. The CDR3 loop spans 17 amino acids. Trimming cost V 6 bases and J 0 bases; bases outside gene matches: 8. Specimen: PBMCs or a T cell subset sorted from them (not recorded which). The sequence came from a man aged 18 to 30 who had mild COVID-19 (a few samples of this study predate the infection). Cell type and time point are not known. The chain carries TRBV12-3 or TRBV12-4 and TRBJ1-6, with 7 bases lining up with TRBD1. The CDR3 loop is CASSQQDRSSYNSPLHF. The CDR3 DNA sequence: TGTGCCAGCAGCCAACAGGACAGGAGCTCCTATAATTCACCCCTCCACTTT.